Each of the 27 T cell receptor beta chains below was sequenced from the same sample in a study of blood T cells in healthy people across ages. With a J-beta primer mix and a sample-barcoded 5' primer, a second PCR ran about 7 to 12 cycles. TCRdb reanalysed the 5' RACE reads using MiXCR and keeps one entry per CDR3 protein. The sample consists of 1.5 million to 2 million distinct CDR3 sequences, about 50% of them appearing once. Sequenced material: blood. The receptors shown here come from a woman aged 40-49 years in good health.

The chain couples TRBV4-1 to TRBJ2-7, with a possible D match to TRBD2 (6 bases). Germline V gives CDR1 MGHRA, CDR2 YSYEKL. Trimming removed 4 bases from V and 2 bases from J, with 15 bases in between. This CDR3 spans 15 amino acids. CDR3 protein: CASSRPSDPPYEQYF. CDR3 in DNA: TGCGCCAGCAGCCGACCTAGCGATCCCCCCTACGAGCAGTACTTC.

The V call is TRBV6-6, the J call TRBJ1-1, with TRBD1 as a possible D gene (5 bases). This CDR3 has 15 amino acids. The germline CDR1 and CDR2 sequences are MNHNY and SVGAGI (reference sequence). The ends were cut back, 4 bases at V and 1 base at J, with 13 bases in the middle. The CDR3 DNA reads TGTGCCAGCAGTTCCTACAGGACCACGAACACTGAAGCTTTCTTT. Its translation: CASSSYRTTNTEAFF.

The rearrangement joins TRBV6-2 or TRBV6-3 to TRBJ2-7; 9 positions agree with TRBD1. CDR3 length: 14 residues. Germline values: CDR1 MNHEY, CDR2 SVGEGT. The V gene end was trimmed by 6 bases and the J gene end by 1 base; junction bases not matched to a gene: 4. The CDR3 nucleotides read TGTGCCAGCAGATGGACAGGGGCATCCTACGAGCAGTACTTC. Translating it yields CASRWTGASYEQYF.

Only one count was recorded for this clonotype. The chain joins TRBV20-1 to TRBJ2-3; D gene unclear. The CDR3 consists of 15 residues. Germline CDR1 and CDR2: DFQATT and SNEGSKA (reference sequence). V was clipped by 3 bases and J by 0 bases, with 13 bases between them. CDR3 protein: CSASADTGSTDTQYF. For the CDR3, the DNA is TGCAGTGCTAGTGCTGACACCGGCAGCACAGATACGCAGTATTTT.

This clonotype was detected only a few times. The chain employs TRBV29-1 and TRBJ2-7; D could derive from TRBD1 or TRBD2 (7 bases each). The CDR3 has 13 amino acids. Germline assignment: CDR1 SQVTM and CDR2 ANQGSEA. V was cut by 3 bases and J by 4 bases, with 13 bases left in between. CDR3 residues: CSVDAGGVYEQYF. CDR3 bases: TGCAGCGTTGATGCAGGGGGGGTGTACGAGCAGTACTTC.

J is TRBJ1-3 and V is TRBV9; 9 bases map to TRBD1. The CDR3 is made up of 18 amino acids. J lost 3 bases, V lost 3 bases, and 13 bases had no gene match. Germline CDR1 is SGDLS and CDR2 is YYNGEE. The DNA of the CDR3 is TGTGCCAGCAGCGCGTTACCGCGAACAGGGGGCGGTGGAAACACCATATATTTT. The encoded protein is CASSALPRTGGGGNTIYF.

The chain combines TRBV29-1 with TRBJ2-3; D remains ambiguous. Germline CDR1 SQVTM, CDR2 ANQGSEA. The CDR3 is 13 amino acids. Trimming took off 5 bases at V and 2 bases at J, with 11 bases between the two ends. The CDR3 protein is CSVLEKLTDTQYF. The CDR3 DNA follows: TGCAGCGTTTTGGAGAAGCTCACAGATACGCAGTATTTT.

The rearrangement joins TRBV4-2 to TRBJ2-6; the D gene is possibly TRBD1 (6 bases). V lost 4 bases, J lost 2 bases, and 12 bases lay in between. Germline lookup yields CDR1 LGHNA and CDR2 YNFKEQ. CDR3 length: 16 amino acids. The CDR3 bases are TGTGCCAGCAGCCTTTCCAGGGGTACTGGGGCCAACGTCCTGACTTTC. Its translation is CASSLSRGTGANVLTF.

This chain links TRBV20-1 with TRBJ2-7; D possibly corresponds to TRBD1 (5 bases). CDR1 and CDR2 from the germline V gene are DFQATT and SNEGSKA (reference sequence). Trimming removed 0 bases from V and 3 bases from J, with 12 bases in between. This CDR3 region has 14 residues. The CDR3 sequence: CSARDENRIYEQYF. As DNA, the CDR3 is TGCAGTGCTAGAGATGAAAACAGGATCTACGAGCAGTACTTC.

The CDR3 reads CASSFGIPGQDPWGYTF. The CDR3 bases are TGTGCCAGCAGCTTCGGAATCCCGGGACAGGATCCGTGGGGCTACACCTTC. The chain employs TRBV7-8 and TRBJ1-2; TRBD1 matches at 8 bases. V was clipped by 3 bases and J by 8 bases; unmatched bases: 17. Germline assignment: CDR1 SGHVS and CDR2 FQNEAQ. The length of the CDR3 is 17 residues. Supplemented by reference TRBV7-8 and TRBJ1-2, the full variable domain reads GAGVSQSPRYKVAKRGQDVALRCDPISGHVSLFWYQQALGQGPEFLTYFQNEAQLDKSGLPSDRFFAERPEGSVSTLKIQRTQQEDSAVYLCASSFGIPGQDPWGYTFGSGTRLTVV.

The V call is TRBV5-1, the J call TRBJ1-2, with D possibly being TRBD1 (5 bases). This CDR3 is built from 17 residues. Germline V CDR1 and CDR2: SGHRS, YFSETQ. Trimming took off 2 bases at V and 8 bases at J, with 25 bases between the two ends. Here the CDR3 DNA reads TGCGCCAGCAGCTTACAGCCCAATCCCCGGACAACGAAGGGCTACACCTTC. Translating gives CASSLQPNPRTTKGYTF. Full variable domain (outside the CDR3, taken from reference TRBV5-1 and TRBJ1-2): KAGVTQTPRYLIKTRGQQVTLSCSPISGHRSVSWYQQTPGQGLQFLFEYFSETQRNKGNFPGRFSGRQFSNSRSEMNVSTLELGDSALYLCASSLQPNPRTTKGYTFGSGTRLTVV.

The rearrangement joins TRBV3-1 to TRBJ2-1; the D gene is possibly TRBD1 (6 bases). This CDR3 is 18 amino acids long. The germline gives CDR1 LGHDT, CDR2 YNNKEL (reference sequence). The germline V and J ends were trimmed by 1 base and 2 bases, with 18 bases remaining between them. The CDR3: CASSQGHRAPQTYNEQFF. For the CDR3, the DNA is TGTGCCAGCAGCCAAGGGCACAGGGCCCCACAAACCTACAATGAGCAGTTCTTC.

The rearrangement uses TRBV7-2 and TRBJ1-1; unclear D gene. This CDR3 has 14 residues. CDR1 SGHTA and CDR2 FQGNSA come from the germline V gene. The V end was cut by 8 bases, the J end by 4 bases, with 17 bases between. CDR3 DNA: TGTGCCAGCTTGGGCGGGGTGTTGGGCACTGAAGCTTTCTTT. Encoded protein: CASLGGVLGTEAFF.

This clonotype was found a few times. The chain employs TRBV4-1 and TRBJ2-1; 9 bases are a match to TRBD2. In germline, CDR1 is MGHRA, CDR2 YSYEKL. The V gene end was trimmed by 1 base and the J gene end by 6 bases; junction bases not matched to a gene: 4. The CDR3 length is 15 residues. DNA for the CDR3: TGCGCCAGCAGCCAAGGGCTAGCGGGGCCCAATGAGCAGTTCTTC. Amino acid sequence: CASSQGLAGPNEQFF.

This chain connects TRBV6-5 to TRBJ2-7; tentatively, D is TRBD1 (6 bases). The CDR3 has 18 amino acids. The germline V gene encodes CDR1 MNHEY and CDR2 SVGAGI. Trimming removed 0 bases at V and 2 bases at J, with 20 bases between. The CDR3 sequence: CASSYSWGNRQEAYEQYF. In nucleotides, the CDR3 is TGTGCCAGCAGTTACTCCTGGGGGAATAGACAGGAGGCCTACGAGCAGTACTTC.

This clonotype was detected a few times. The chain recombines TRBV3-1 with TRBJ2-1, with 11 bases aligning to TRBD2. This CDR3 spans 18 amino acids. The trim removed 4 bases at V and 0 bases at J, leaving 8 bases unmatched. The germline CDR1 and CDR2 sequences are LGHDT and YNNKEL (reference sequence). DNA for the CDR3: TGTGCCAGCAGCCGACGGACTAGCGGGTCGAGCTCCTACAATGAGCAGTTCTTC. It translates to CASSRRTSGSSSYNEQFF.

This clonotype was counted between two and nine times. V and J are TRBV20-1 and TRBJ1-2, with 10 nucleotides matching TRBD1. Per the germline V gene, CDR1 is DFQATT and CDR2 is SNEGSKA (reference sequence). J gave up 3 bases and V 6 bases, and 7 bases lay outside the gene matches. This CDR3 comprises 14 residues. The CDR3, as DNA: TGCAGTGCAGGGGCGACAGGGGGCGACTATGGCTACACCTTC. Its protein product is CSAGATGGDYGYTF.

This clonotype was counted only a few times. V is TRBV4-3 and J is TRBJ2-3, with 8 positions matching TRBD1. V gave up 2 bases and J gave up 0 bases; unmatched junction bases: 4. CDR3 length: 16 amino acids. The germline V gene encodes CDR1 LGHNA and CDR2 YSLEER. CDR3 nucleotides: TGCGCCAGCAGCCAACTCGACAGGGGTAGCACAGATACGCAGTATTTT. This gives the protein CASSQLDRGSTDTQYF.

Many counts were recorded for this clonotype. This sequence joins TRBV27 and TRBJ2-5; a possible D gene is TRBD2 (5 bases). Germline V gene sequence: CDR1 MNHEY, CDR2 SMNVEV (reference sequence). This CDR3 is built from 14 residues. The V end was cut by 4 bases, the J end by 5 bases, with 14 bases between. Here the CDR3 reads CASSSPGRRETQYF. CDR3 DNA: TGTGCCAGCAGTTCTCCCGGGCGGAGGGAGACCCAGTACTTC.

This clonotype was counted at least ten times. V and J are TRBV7-2 and TRBJ1-2; D is possibly TRBD1 (6 bases). The germline V gene encodes CDR1 SGHTA and CDR2 FQGNSA. This CDR3 has 13 amino acids. V gave up 3 bases and J gave up 7 bases, with 12 bases separating them. The CDR3 sequence: CASSFQGSGGYTF. The DNA of the CDR3 is TGTGCCAGCAGCTTTCAGGGGTCGGGTGGCTACACCTTC.

This sequence joins TRBV9 and TRBJ1-2; D ambiguous. The CDR3 has 12 residues. Germline V gene data show CDR1 as SGDLS and CDR2 as YYNGEE. V shed 0 bases and J shed 11 bases, with 11 bases lying between them. The CDR3 DNA reads as TGTGCCAGCAGCGTAGAAGACCATAGGTACACCTTC. Its protein product is CASSVEDHRYTF.

J is TRBJ1-5 and V is TRBV5-1; 7 positions agree with TRBD1. The J segment lost 6 bases and the V segment lost 7 bases, leaving 13 bases of the junction unmatched. This CDR3 region has 15 residues. Germline CDR1 SGHRS, CDR2 YFSETQ. The CDR3 sequence is CASGPQGDRGQPQHF. In DNA, the CDR3 is TGCGCCAGCGGCCCGCAGGGGGATCGGGGTCAGCCCCAGCATTTT.

In this sample, this clonotype turned up a few times. CDR3 in amino acids: CSARLLTDTQYF. CDR3 DNA sequence: TGCAGTGCGAGACTTCTCACAGATACGCAGTATTTT. V gene TRBV20-1 combines with J gene TRBJ2-3; no firm D call. V lost 6 bases, J lost 2 bases, and 9 bases lay in between. Germline V CDR1 and CDR2: DFQATT, SNEGSKA (reference sequence). The CDR3 spans 12 residues.

The chain links TRBV7-9 to TRBJ2-1; perhaps TRBD2 as D (5 bases). V gave up 5 bases and J gave up 10 bases, with 21 bases separating them. The CDR3 totals 15 residues. Germline values: CDR1 SEHNR, CDR2 FQNEAQ (reference sequence). In DNA form, the CDR3 reads TGTGCCAGCAGCCCCTCACAGAGGAGGTTCCACGAGCAGTTCTTC. Protein sequence: CASSPSQRRFHEQFF.

This clonotype was counted once. The V gene is TRBV20-1, the J gene TRBJ1-5; tentative D call: TRBD1 (5 bases). The CDR3 is made up of 15 amino acids. Germline V gene sequence: CDR1 DFQATT, CDR2 SNEGSKA (reference sequence). The V and J ends lost 4 bases and 2 bases respectively, with 15 bases between them. In DNA form, the CDR3 reads TGCAGTGCTACCCTAGGTGGGACTCGCAATCAGCCCCAGCATTTT. Translating gives CSATLGGTRNQPQHF.

There are a few counts of this clonotype. The chain is built from TRBV20-1 and TRBJ2-1; D unresolved. The CDR3 has 10 amino acids. The germline V gene has CDR1 DFQATT and CDR2 SNEGSKA (reference sequence). V was cut by 4 bases and J by 6 bases, with 4 bases left in between. CDR3 DNA sequence: TGCAGTGCTATGGGCAATGAGCAGTTCTTC. Its protein product is CSAMGNEQFF.

The V and J genes are TRBV7-2 and TRBJ2-5; TRBD1 matches 8 bases. V gave up 5 bases and J gave up 5 bases; unmatched junction bases: 10. The CDR3 consists of 15 residues. From germline, CDR1 is SGHTA and CDR2 FQGNSA. The CDR3 here is CASSAQTGAGETQYF. CDR3 sequence (DNA): TGTGCCAGCAGCGCCCAGACAGGGGCAGGGGAGACCCAGTACTTC. Filled out from reference TRBV7-2 and TRBJ2-5, the complete variable domain reads GAGVSQSPSNKVTEKGKDVELRCDPISGHTALYWYRQSLGQGLEFLIYFQGNSAPDKSGLPSDRFSAERTGGSVSTLTIQRTQQEDSAVYLCASSAQTGAGETQYFGPGTRLLVL.